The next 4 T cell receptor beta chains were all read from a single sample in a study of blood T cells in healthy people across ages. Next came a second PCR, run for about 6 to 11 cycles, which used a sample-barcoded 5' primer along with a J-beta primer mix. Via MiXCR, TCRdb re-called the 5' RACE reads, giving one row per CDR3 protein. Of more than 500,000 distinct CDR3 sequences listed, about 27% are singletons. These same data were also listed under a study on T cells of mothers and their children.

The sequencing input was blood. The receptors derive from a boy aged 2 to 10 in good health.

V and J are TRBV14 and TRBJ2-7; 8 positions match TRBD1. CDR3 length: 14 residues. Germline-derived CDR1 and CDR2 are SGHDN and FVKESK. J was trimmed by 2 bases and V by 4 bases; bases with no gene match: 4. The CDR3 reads CASSRQGTTYEQYF. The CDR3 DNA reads TGTGCCAGCAGCCGACAGGGGACAACCTACGAGCAGTACTTC.

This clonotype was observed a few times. This CDR3 is CASSISGLAALKGTYEQYF. CDR3 DNA sequence: TGCGCCAGCAGCATCTCGGGACTAGCGGCTCTGAAAGGGACCTACGAGCAGTACTTC. This rearrangement joins TRBV5-1 to TRBJ2-5; TRBD2 agrees at 11 bases. TRBJ2-7 explains the end of the DNA better; the J call may be wrong. The CDR3 loop spans 19 amino acids. Per the germline V gene, CDR1 is SGHRS and CDR2 is YFSETQ.

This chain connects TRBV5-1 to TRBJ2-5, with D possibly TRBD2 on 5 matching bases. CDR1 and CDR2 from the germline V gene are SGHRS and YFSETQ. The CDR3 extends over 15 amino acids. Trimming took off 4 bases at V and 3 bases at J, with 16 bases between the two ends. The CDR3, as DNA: TGCGCCAGCAGCCCCGGGGAAGGCTGGAAAGAGACCCAGTACTTC. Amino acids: CASSPGEGWKETQYF.

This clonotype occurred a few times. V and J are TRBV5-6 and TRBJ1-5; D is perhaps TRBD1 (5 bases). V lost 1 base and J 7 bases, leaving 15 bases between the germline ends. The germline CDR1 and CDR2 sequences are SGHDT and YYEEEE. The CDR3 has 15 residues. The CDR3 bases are TGTGCCAGCAGCTTGTGGGGACGAGGAGAACAGCCCCAGCATTTT. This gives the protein CASSLWGRGEQPQHF.